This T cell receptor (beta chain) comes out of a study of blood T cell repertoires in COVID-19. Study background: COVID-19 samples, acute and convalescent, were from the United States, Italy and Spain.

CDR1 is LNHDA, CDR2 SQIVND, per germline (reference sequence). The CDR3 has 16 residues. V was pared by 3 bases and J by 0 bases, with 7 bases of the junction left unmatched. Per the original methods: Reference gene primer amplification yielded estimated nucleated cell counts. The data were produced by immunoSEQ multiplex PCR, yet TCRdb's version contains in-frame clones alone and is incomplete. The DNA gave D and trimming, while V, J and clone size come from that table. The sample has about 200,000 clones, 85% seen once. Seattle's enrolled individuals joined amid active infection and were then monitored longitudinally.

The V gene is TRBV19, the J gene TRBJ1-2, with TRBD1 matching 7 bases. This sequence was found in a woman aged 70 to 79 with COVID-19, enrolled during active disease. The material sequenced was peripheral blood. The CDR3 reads CASSIDTGTANYGYTF. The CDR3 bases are TGTGCCAGTAGTATCGATACCGGGACAGCTAACTATGGCTACACCTTC.